This T cell receptor (beta chain) was identified in a study of T-cell reconstitution after alpha-beta-depleted transplantation in children. The CDR3 is 16 amino acids. The germline CDR1 and CDR2 sequences are SGHVS and FNYEAQ. V was clipped by 1 base and J by 5 bases, with 15 bases between them. Construction of the TCRbeta library involved unique molecular identifiers. One entry per CDR3 protein, called by TCRdb with MiXCR from the PCR reads. The data show about 200,000 distinct CDR3 sequences, 14% to 15% seen once. This clonotype was counted at least ten times. The sequence was obtained from a human donor who donated a stem cell graft to a child with acute lymphoblastic leukemia. The gene calls are TRBV7-6 and TRBJ2-1; D gene ambiguous. The sequencing used PBMCs from the stem cell graft donor, collected from the stem cell graft. The CDR3 nucleotides are TGTGCCAGCAGCTTAGTCTGGCTAACCGAGGACAATGAGCAGTTCTTC. Residues: CASSLVWLTEDNEQFF.